The clone carrying this T cell receptor (beta chain) was counted between two and nine times. The antigen is undetermined. Germline-derived CDR1 and CDR2 are SNHLY and FYNNEI. The CDR3 totals 15 residues. With 6 bases clipped from V and 8 bases from J, the junction kept 10 bases outside the gene matches. Produced via immunoSEQ multiplex PCR; TCRdb's table is partial and in-frame only. The sample consists of about 480,000 clones, over 75% of them appearing once. This sample is part of a study of shared clonotypes between healthy human individuals. The study, taken as a whole, reports: It was only blood that was sampled, and tissue repertoires likely differ. The study drew on few donors, limiting represented genetic and exposure-history diversity.

The genes are TRBV2 and TRBJ1-6, with 7 bases fitting TRBD1. The TCR was taken from a woman in her forties in good health. Some clones in this sample may be carry-over from other donors' samples. Input material: PBMCs. CDR3 in amino acids: CASRTQGVEDSPLHF. The CDR3 DNA is TGTGCCAGCAGGACCCAGGGGGTGGAGGATTCACCCCTCCACTTT.